This T cell receptor (beta chain) was retrieved from a study of blood T cells in healthy people across ages. The study's findings and limits: It was not possible, with unsorted PBMCs, to conclusively compare naive and antigen-experienced cells.

Together with a sample-barcoded 5' primer, a J-beta primer mix was included in a second PCR lasting 7 to 11 cycles. TCRdb re-called the 5' RACE reads with MiXCR, one entry per CDR3 protein. The table has roughly 1.6 million distinct CDR3 sequences, about 35% seen once. Trimming pared 3 bases from V and 9 bases from J, leaving 18 bases between. Per the germline V gene, CDR1 is SQVTM and CDR2 is ANQGSEA. The CDR3 loop spans 14 amino acids. Comments on this clonotype: Its antigen remains unidentified.

The chain couples TRBV29-1 to TRBJ2-1; possibly TRBD2 for D (5 bases). The source of this sequence is a woman aged 25 to 45 in good health. The sample consisted of blood. The CDR3 DNA follows: TGCAGCGTTGATATGAGGGAAGAACTGAGTGAGCAGTTCTTC. It specifies CSVDMREELSEQFF.